Below are 2 T cell receptor beta chains sequenced from a single sample in a study of CD8 T cells in ankylosing spondylitis. These receptors are not linked to any known antigen. Study outcomes and limitations: What seemed typical of ankylosing spondylitis blood was a TCR beta motif built from 7 or 8 highly homologous variants.

From the 5' RACE reads, TCRdb called clonotypes with MiXCR, one entry per CDR3 protein. The sample has some 130,000 distinct CDR3 sequences, 15% to 20% seen once. The sequencing input was blood, either unsorted or a sorted T cell fraction (not recorded which). Source of these receptors: a male donor with ankylosing spondylitis.

This clonotype occurred a few times. The J gene is TRBJ2-3, the V gene TRBV4-1; 7 bases are shared with TRBD2. The ends lost 0 bases at V and 2 bases at J; junction bases unmatched: 5. The CDR3 is 16 amino acids. Germline V gene sequence: CDR1 MGHRA, CDR2 YSYEKL. The DNA of the CDR3 is TGCGCCAGCAGCCAAGACTCGGGAGGCCTCACAGATACGCAGTATTTT. This codes for CASSQDSGGLTDTQYF.

J is TRBJ2-2 and V is TRBV7-9, with D unclear. Germline V gene data show CDR1 as SEHNR and CDR2 as FQNEAQ (reference sequence). The ends were cut back, 5 bases at V and 2 bases at J, with 6 bases in the middle. The length of the CDR3 is 13 residues. CDR3 residues: CASSILNTGELFF. The CDR3 DNA is TGTGCCAGCAGCATCTTAAACACCGGGGAGCTGTTTTTT.